These 3 T cell receptor beta chains came from one sample sequenced in a study of post-analysis software for immune sequencing data. General observations from the study: Compared with controls, patients had more of roughly five TRBV segments, including TRBV5-6, TRBV5-1 and TRBV20-1.

The TCR beta cDNA libraries contained unique molecular identifiers. TCRdb re-derived calls from the PCR reads in MiXCR, one entry per CDR3 protein. The repertoire consists of about 200,000 distinct CDR3 sequences, with around 30% occurring once and the leading ten covering less than 4%. Their target antigens are unknown. Sequenced sample: blood. The receptors were sampled from a girl between 2 and 17 years old with multiple sclerosis.

This clonotype was observed a single time. A read error is possible here, since a much larger clone lies one base away. The V gene is TRBV10-3, the J gene TRBJ2-5; D call uncertain. The CDR3 sequence is 13 residues long. V lost 4 bases to trimming and J lost 11 bases, with 17 bases between them. Germline loops: CDR1 ENHRY, CDR2 SYGVKD. This chain's CDR3 is CAISGTSNNEQYF. The CDR3 nucleotides are TGTGCCATCAGTGGAACCAGCAACAATGAGCAGTACTTC.

The rearrangement joins TRBV18 to TRBJ2-3; D is unresolved. The CDR3 is 13 amino acids. Germline CDR1 reads KGHSH; CDR2 reads LQKENI. V was clipped by 0 bases and J by 6 bases, with 7 bases between them. CDR3 sequence: CASSPPSSDTQYF. The CDR3 coding sequence is TGTGCCAGCTCACCACCTTCTTCGGATACGCAGTATTTT.

The sample holds a few counts of this clonotype. A read error may be the cause here, since a much bigger clone is one base away. The chain recombines TRBV29-1 with TRBJ2-7; maybe TRBD1 (7 bases). Looked up from germline, CDR1 is SQVTM and CDR2 is ANQGSEA. The CDR3 runs 15 residues. V was clipped by 5 bases and J by 2 bases, with 19 bases between them. The chain's CDR3 is CSVPFGRGQPYEQYF. The CDR3 DNA sequence: TGCAGCGTTCCCTTCGGGCGGGGACAGCCCTACGAGCAGTACTTC.